These 15 T cell receptor beta chains originate from one sample sequenced in a study of regulatory T cells in long-lasting Graves disease. Relying on iRepertoire HTBI primers and Arm-PCR of CDR3 regions, the team built TCR beta libraries. TCRdb reprocessed the multiplex PCR reads via MiXCR and lists one record per CDR3 protein. In the table there are hundreds of thousands of distinct CDR3 sequences, roughly 16% of which are singletons. Time point in this sample: newly diagnosed GD, antithyroid drugs for less than 3 months. The TCR library was made from RNA extracted from PBMCs. These data are also associated with another study on T cells in Graves' hyperthyroidism and ophthalmopathy.

Specimen: peripheral blood mononuclear cells (PBMCs), collected at new diagnosis, from a patient treated with antithyroid drugs. The receptors were sampled from a woman aged 25 to 39 with Graves disease.

This clonotype was detected many times. The chain's CDR3 is CASSPGQPESTFF. CDR3 sequence (DNA): TGCGCCAGCAGCCCTGGACAGCCCGAGAGCACTTTCTTT. The rearrangement uses TRBV5-1 and TRBJ1-1; TRBD1 is a possible D gene (6 bases). The CDR3 is 13 residues long. Trimming took 4 bases from V and 12 from J, leaving 19 bases between them. Per germline, CDR1 SGHRS and CDR2 YFSETQ.

This clonotype has ten or more counts. This chain connects TRBV15 to TRBJ2-3; 7 bases line up with TRBD2. Germline lookup yields CDR1 LNHNV and CDR2 YYDKDF (reference sequence). This CDR3 has 17 amino acids. V shed 0 bases and J 3 bases; nucleotides not matched to a gene: 9. Here the CDR3 DNA reads TGTGCCACCAGCAGAGATTTATTCGGCGGGGGAACAGATACGCAGTATTTT. Translating it yields CATSRDLFGGGTDTQYF.

J is TRBJ1-2 and V is TRBV5-1; perhaps TRBD1 as D (6 bases). The CDR3 consists of 15 residues. CDR1 and CDR2 (germline): SGHRS, YFSETQ. V lost 2 bases and J lost 0, with 11 bases in between. CDR3 nucleotide sequence: TGCGCCAGCAGCTTACAGGGCCGACCTAACTATGGCTACACCTTC. Protein product: CASSLQGRPNYGYTF.

This clonotype has at least ten counts. This chain links TRBV30 with TRBJ2-1; D remains unclear. Trimming left V 2 bases short and J 10 bases short, with 12 bases between. The CDR3 is 12 amino acids. Germline CDR1 is GTSNPN and CDR2 is SVGIG (reference sequence). Here the CDR3 DNA reads TGTGCCTGGAGTCGCCTTAGTAACGAGCAGTTCTTC. This encodes CAWSRLSNEQFF.

This clonotype occurred many times. The gene calls are TRBV6-9 and TRBJ1-5; D unclear. CDR1 and CDR2 from the germline V gene are MNHGY and SVAAGI. The length of the CDR3 is 14 residues. The V and J ends lost 4 bases and 2 bases respectively, with 9 bases between them. This chain's CDR3 is CASSSGSGNQPQHF. CDR3 sequence (DNA): TGTGCCAGCAGTTCGGGAAGCGGCAATCAGCCCCAGCATTTT.

The chain couples TRBV25-1 to TRBJ2-2; 7 bases are shared with TRBD2. Germline CDR1 MGHDK, CDR2 SYGVNS. V shed 4 bases and J 4 bases; nucleotides not matched to a gene: 6. This CDR3 spans 15 amino acids. CDR3 in DNA: TGTGCCAGCAGTGGGGGGGGGGTGAGCACCGGGGAGCTGTTTTTT. Protein product: CASSGGGVSTGELFF.

This clonotype was detected ten times or more. The rearrangement joins TRBV28 to TRBJ1-1, with D unclear. This CDR3 is 14 amino acids long. The V end lost 4 bases, the J end lost 5 bases, and 14 bases lay between the germline ends. Germline V gene lookup returns CDR1 MDHEN and CDR2 SYDVKM. CDR3 DNA sequence: TGTGCCAGCAGTTACCTACCCGGCGGGACTGAAGCTTTCTTT. It translates to CASSYLPGGTEAFF.

V usage is TRBV2 and J usage is TRBJ1-4; 7 nucleotides align to TRBD1. The V gene end was trimmed by 7 bases and the J gene end by 8 bases; junction bases not matched to a gene: 13. Germline loops: CDR1 SNHLY, CDR2 FYNNEI. The CDR3 has 15 residues. The chain's CDR3 is CASKLGDSHQEKLFF. The CDR3, as DNA: TGTGCCAGCAAATTAGGGGACAGTCATCAGGAAAAACTGTTTTTT.

Details on this clonotype: A read error may explain this, as a much larger clone is one base away. The chain carries TRBV29-1 and TRBJ2-7, with 7 bases lining up with TRBD1. There are 13 residues in the CDR3. Germline V gene lookup returns CDR1 SQVTM and CDR2 ANQGSEA. As DNA, the CDR3 is TGCAGCGTGACAGGGAGACTTTTTTACGAGCAGCACTTC. Residues: CSVTGRLFYEQHF.

In the case of this clonotype: One end of the junction does not line up with germline, which may come from a read error. This chain connects TRBV6-2 or TRBV6-3 to TRBJ1-5; D gene uncertain. The CDR3 covers 15 residues. Looked up from germline, CDR1 is MNHEY and CDR2 is SVGEGT. CDR3 nucleotides: TGTGCCAGTACAATAAATATCGCGGAGGGTCAGTCCCAGCATTTT. The encoded protein is CASTINIAEGQSQHF.

The V gene is TRBV27, the J gene TRBJ2-5; TRBD2 matches at 8 bases. The CDR3 totals 14 residues. Germline V gene sequence: CDR1 MNHEY, CDR2 SMNVEV (reference sequence). V was pared by 2 bases and J by 4 bases, with 3 bases of the junction left unmatched. In nucleotides, the CDR3 is TGTGCCAGCAGTTTAAGGACTAGCCTAGAGACCCAGTACTTC. Its translation: CASSLRTSLETQYF.

This clonotype was observed at least ten times. The chain combines TRBV28 with TRBJ2-5; 8 nucleotides agree with TRBD2. Germline-derived CDR1 and CDR2 are MDHEN and SYDVKM. This CDR3 region has 15 residues. After removal of 5 bases from V and 1 base from J, the junction contained 6 bases not matched to a gene. CDR3 sequence reads: CASSRSGAGQETQYF. CDR3 bases: TGTGCCAGCAGTCGTAGCGGGGCGGGCCAAGAGACCCAGTACTTC.

The chain links TRBV20-1 to TRBJ2-2; 12 positions match TRBD2. Germline V gene lookup returns CDR1 DFQATT and CDR2 SNEGSKA (reference sequence). With V trimmed by 2 bases and J by 3 bases, 4 bases remained unmatched. This CDR3 is built from 16 residues. CDR3 coding DNA: TGCAGTGCTAGACCACTAGCGGGAGGAGACACCGGGGAGCTGTTTTTT. Protein sequence: CSARPLAGGDTGELFF.

V and J are TRBV6-1 and TRBJ1-2; 7 positions agree with TRBD1. The CDR3 length is 14 residues. Germline V lookup: CDR1 MNHNS, CDR2 SASEGT. Germline trimming cut 7 bases from V and 1 base from J; bases unmatched to any gene: 6. The DNA of the CDR3 is TGTGCCAGCAACCCCGGGACAGTTAACTATGGCTACACCTTC. Translation: CASNPGTVNYGYTF.

This clonotype has at least ten counts. The rearrangement uses TRBV28 and TRBJ1-2, with 7 positions matching TRBD1. The germline V gene encodes CDR1 MDHEN and CDR2 SYDVKM. Trimming took 4 bases from V and 5 from J; bases not matched to a gene: 7. This CDR3 spans 14 amino acids. CDR3 loop: CASSSGGQEYGYTF. The DNA of the CDR3 is TGTGCCAGCAGTTCCGGCGGACAGGAATATGGCTACACCTTC.